Sequencing of this T cell receptor beta chain was carried out in a study of regulatory T cells in long-lasting Graves disease. Overall study results and limits: A reduction in accuracy may have resulted from the small sample size.

The time point was: persistent/refractory GD, antithyroid drugs over 5 years with positive TRAb. Construction of the TCR library relied on RNA isolated from PBMCs. Sequencing libraries for TCR beta were prepared with iRepertoire HTBI primers and Arm-PCR of CDR3 regions. Each CDR3 protein is one row after TCRdb ran MiXCR on the multiplex PCR reads. The table includes about 420,000 distinct CDR3 sequences, around 22% detected once. Germline V gene data show CDR1 as DFQATT and CDR2 as SNEGSKA (reference sequence). The CDR3 runs 13 residues. V lost 2 bases to trimming and J lost 5 bases; unmatched junction nucleotides: 2. Ten or more counts support this clonotype. The antigen is undetermined.

Specimen: peripheral blood mononuclear cells (PBMCs), collected when the disease was refractory, from a patient treated with antithyroid drugs. The chain joins TRBV20-1 to TRBJ2-5; 10 nucleotides align to TRBD2. The sequence derives from a female donor with Graves disease. In nucleotides, the CDR3 is TGCAGTGCTAGAAGTAGCGGGAGGGAGACCCAGTACTTC. It specifies CSARSSGRETQYF.